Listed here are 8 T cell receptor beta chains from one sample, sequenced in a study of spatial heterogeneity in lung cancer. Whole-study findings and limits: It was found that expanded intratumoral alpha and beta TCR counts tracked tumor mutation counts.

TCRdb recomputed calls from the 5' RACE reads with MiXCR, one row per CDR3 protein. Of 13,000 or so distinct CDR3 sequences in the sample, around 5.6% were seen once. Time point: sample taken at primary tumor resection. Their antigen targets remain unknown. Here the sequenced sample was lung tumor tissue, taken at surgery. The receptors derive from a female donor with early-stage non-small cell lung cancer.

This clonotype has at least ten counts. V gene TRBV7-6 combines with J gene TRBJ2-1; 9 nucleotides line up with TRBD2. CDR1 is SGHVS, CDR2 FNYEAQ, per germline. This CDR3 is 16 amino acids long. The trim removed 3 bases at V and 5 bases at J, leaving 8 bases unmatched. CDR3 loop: CASSFELAGLNNEQFF. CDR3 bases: TGTGCCAGCAGCTTTGAGCTAGCGGGGTTGAACAATGAGCAGTTCTTC.

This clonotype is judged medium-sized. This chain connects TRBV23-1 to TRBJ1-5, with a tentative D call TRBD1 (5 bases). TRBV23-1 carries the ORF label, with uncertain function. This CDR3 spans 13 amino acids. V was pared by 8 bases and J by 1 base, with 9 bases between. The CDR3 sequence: CASLAGSNQPQHF. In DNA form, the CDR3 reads TGCGCCAGCCTTGCAGGGAGCAATCAGCCCCAGCATTTT.

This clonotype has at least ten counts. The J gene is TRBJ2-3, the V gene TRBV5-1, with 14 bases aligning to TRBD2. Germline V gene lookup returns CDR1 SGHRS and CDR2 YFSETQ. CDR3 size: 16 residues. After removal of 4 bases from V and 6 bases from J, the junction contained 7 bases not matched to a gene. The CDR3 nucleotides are TGCGCCAGCAGCCCTGGACTAGCGGGGGGCCAGGATACGCAGTATTTT. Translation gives CASSPGLAGGQDTQYF.

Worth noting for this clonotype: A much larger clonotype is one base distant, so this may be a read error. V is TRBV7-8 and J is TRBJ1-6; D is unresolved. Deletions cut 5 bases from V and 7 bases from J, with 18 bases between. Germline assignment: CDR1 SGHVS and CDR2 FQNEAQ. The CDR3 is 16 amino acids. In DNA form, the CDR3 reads TGTGCCAGCAGCACCGAGAGTCCTGCTCGGAATTCACCCCTCCACTTT. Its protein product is CASSTESPARNSPLHF.

CDR3 bases: TGCAGTTACAGGGTTAGTGGCACTGAAGCTTTCTTT. Translation gives CSYRVSGTEAFF. The chain is built from TRBV29-1 and TRBJ1-1, with D possibly being TRBD1 (6 bases). Germline values: CDR1 SQVTM, CDR2 ANQGSEA. There are 12 residues in the CDR3.

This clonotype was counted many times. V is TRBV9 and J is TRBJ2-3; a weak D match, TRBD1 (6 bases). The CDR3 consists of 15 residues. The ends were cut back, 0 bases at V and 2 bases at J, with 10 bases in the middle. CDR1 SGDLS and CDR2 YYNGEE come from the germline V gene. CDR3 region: CASSVVKGDTDTQYF. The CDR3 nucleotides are TGTGCCAGCAGCGTAGTTAAGGGGGACACAGATACGCAGTATTTT.

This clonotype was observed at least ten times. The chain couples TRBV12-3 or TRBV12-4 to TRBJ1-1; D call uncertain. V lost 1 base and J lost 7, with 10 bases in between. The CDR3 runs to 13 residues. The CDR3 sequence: CASSLVGIREAFF. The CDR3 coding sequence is TGTGCCAGCAGTTTAGTTGGGATTCGTGAAGCTTTCTTT.

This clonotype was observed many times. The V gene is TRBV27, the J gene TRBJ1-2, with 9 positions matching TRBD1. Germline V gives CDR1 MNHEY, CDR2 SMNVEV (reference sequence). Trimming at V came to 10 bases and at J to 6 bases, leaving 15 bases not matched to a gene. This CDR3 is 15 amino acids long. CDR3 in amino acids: CAKYNDYRGHHGYTF. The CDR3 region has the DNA TGTGCCAAATACAACGATTACAGGGGGCATCATGGCTACACCTTC.